These T cell receptor beta chains were read from a single sample in a study of human T cells and chemical hapten exposure. TCRdb itself ran the RACE reads through MiXCR, one entry per CDR3 protein. The data show fewer than 50,000 distinct CDR3 sequences, about 7.4% seen once. The source was whole blood, collected in connection with sensitization to the hapten diphenylcyclopropenone (DPC). The receptors come from a woman aged 50 to 65 with alopecia areata. Some clones in this sample may be carry-over from other donors' samples. The CDR3 runs from the conserved cysteine through the conserved F or W. A D gene is named only where the DNA matches it firmly. Size values are once, few and many counts, or a class for expanded clones, and some rows have none.

v_call	clone_size	j_call	d_call	cdr3_aa	cdr3_nt
TRBV6-4	many	TRBJ2-1	NA	CASSGLRGKEQFF	TGTGCCAGCAGTGGCCTGAGGGGCAAGGAGCAGTTCTTC
TRBV12-5	many	TRBJ2-1	NA	CASGPNSGRWSEQFF	TGTGCTAGTGGTCCAAACAGCGGGCGGTGGAGTGAGCAGTTCTTC
TRBV20-1	few	TRBJ2-3	NA	CSARGELASDTQYF	TGCAGTGCTAGGGGGGAGCTAGCTTCAGATACGCAGTATTTT
TRBV19	many	TRBJ2-7	TRBD2	CASSIAAASGEQGFRYF	TGTGCCAGTAGTATAGCGGCGGCTAGCGGCGAGCAGGGTTTTCGGTACTTC
TRBV10-2	many	TRBJ2-2	TRBD2	CASGTSGRTGELFF	TGCGCCAGCGGGACTAGCGGGAGAACCGGGGAGCTGTTTTTT
TRBV5-4	many	TRBJ1-1	NA	CASSFSNNMNTEAFF	TGTGCCAGCAGCTTCTCAAATAACATGAACACTGAAGCTTTCTTT
TRBV11-3	NA	TRBJ1-1	NA	CASSLVQEAFF	TGTGCCAGCAGCTTAGTACAGGAGGCTTTCTTT
TRBV29-1	NA	TRBJ2-1	NA	CSVEFRSSYNEQFF	TGCAGCGTTGAGTTCCGGAGCTCCTACAATGAGCAGTTCTTC
TRBV20-1	NA	TRBJ1-6	NA	CSARRGGNSPLHF	TGCAGTGCGCGGAGAGGCGGGAATTCACCCCTCCACTTT
TRBV2	NA	TRBJ2-5	NA	CASMPGPQETQYF	TGTGCCAGCATGCCAGGGCCGCAAGAGACCCAGTACTTC
TRBV18	many	TRBJ2-1	NA	CASSPDISYNEQFF	TGTGCCAGCTCACCGGACATCTCCTACAATGAGCAGTTCTTC
TRBV12-3/TRBV12-4	NA	TRBJ2-3	NA	CATRGGTVTDTQYF	TGTGCCACCCGTGGGGGGACGGTCACAGATACGCAGTATTTT
TRBV7-2	NA	TRBJ1-1	NA	CASCQQGQNTEAFF	TGTGCCAGCTGCCAACAGGGACAGAACACTGAAGCTTTCTTT
TRBV2	NA	TRBJ1-6	NA	CASLRGDSPLHF	TGTGCCAGCCTCCGGGGGGATTCACCCCTCCACTTT
TRBV28	NA	TRBJ1-4	NA	CASSQTGGNEKLFF	TGTGCCAGCAGCCAGACAGGCGGTAATGAAAAACTGTTTTTT
TRBV27	many	TRBJ1-1	TRBD1	CASSSGQASRGTEAFF	TGTGCCAGCAGTTCGGGACAGGCTTCTCGAGGCACTGAAGCTTTCTTT
TRBV19	many	TRBJ2-3	NA	CASSTRQPGVMDTQYF	TGTGCCAGTAGTACCCGACAGCCGGGCGTCATGGATACGCAGTATTTT
TRBV5-1	few	TRBJ2-1	TRBD2	CASTLAGGSYNEQFF	TGCGCCAGCACTCTAGCGGGAGGGAGCTACAATGAGCAGTTCTTC
TRBV12-3/TRBV12-4	many	TRBJ1-3	TRBD1	CASSPGQALLLGNTIYF	TGTGCCAGCAGTCCGGGACAGGCCCTCCTACTTGGAAACACCATATATTTT
TRBV18	few	TRBJ2-7	NA	CASSPSGGHEQYF	TGTGCCAGCTCACCGTCGGGCGGCCACGAGCAGTACTTC
TRBV2	NA	TRBJ2-1	TRBD2	CASLAVGLAEESSYNEQFF	TGTGCCAGCTTAGCGGTGGGGCTAGCGGAGGAGAGCTCCTACAATGAGCAGTTCTTC
TRBV12-2	NA	TRBJ2-2	NA	CASRVLGAGELFF	TGTGCAAGTCGGGTCTTGGGCGCCGGGGAGCTGTTTTTT